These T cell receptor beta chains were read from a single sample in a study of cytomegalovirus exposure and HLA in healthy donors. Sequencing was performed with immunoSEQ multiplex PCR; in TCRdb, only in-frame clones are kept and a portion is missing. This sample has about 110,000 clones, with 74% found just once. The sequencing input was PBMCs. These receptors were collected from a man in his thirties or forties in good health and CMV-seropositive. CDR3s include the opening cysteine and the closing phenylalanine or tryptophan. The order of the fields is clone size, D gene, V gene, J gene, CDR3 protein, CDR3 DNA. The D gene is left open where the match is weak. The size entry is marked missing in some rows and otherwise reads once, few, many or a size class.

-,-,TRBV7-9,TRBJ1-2,CSSSQEVSGYTF,TGTTCCAGCAGTCAGGAAGTCAGTGGCTACACCTTC
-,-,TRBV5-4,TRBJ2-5,CASSLIQSGETQYF,TGTGCCAGCAGTTTGATACAGTCAGGGGAGACCCAGTACTTC
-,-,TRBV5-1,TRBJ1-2,CASSPQGSNGYTF,TGCGCCAGCAGCCCACAGGGATCCAATGGCTACACCTTC
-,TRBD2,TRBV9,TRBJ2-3,CASSSTSGATDTQYF,TGTGCCAGCAGTTCGACTAGCGGGGCCACAGATACGCAGTATTTT
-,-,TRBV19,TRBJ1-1,CATGREHTEAFF,TGTGCCACTGGGCGGGAGCACACTGAAGCTTTCTTT
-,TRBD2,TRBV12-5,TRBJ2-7,CASGSQREGSYEQYF,TGTGCTAGTGGTTCCCAGAGGGAGGGTTCCTACGAGCAGTACTTC
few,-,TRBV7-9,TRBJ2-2,CASSPENTGELFF,TGTGCCAGCAGCCCAGAGAACACCGGGGAGCTGTTTTTT
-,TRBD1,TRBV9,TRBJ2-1,CASSVGQGDEQFF,TGTGCCAGCAGCGTAGGACAGGGCGATGAGCAGTTCTTC
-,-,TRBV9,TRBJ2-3,CASSVVSTFRTDTQYF,TGTGCCAGCAGCGTAGTTTCGACTTTCCGCACAGATACGCAGTATTTT
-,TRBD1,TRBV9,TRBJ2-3,CASSATGGRGIDTQYF,TGTGCCAGCAGCGCGACAGGGGGACGGGGGATAGATACGCAGTATTTT
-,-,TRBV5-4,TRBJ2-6,CASSLFGVPGANVLTF,TGTGCCAGCAGCTTGTTCGGGGTACCCGGGGCCAACGTCCTGACTTTC
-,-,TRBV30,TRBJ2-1,CAWSRQLYNEQFF,TGTGCCTGGAGCAGGCAGCTCTACAATGAGCAGTTCTTC
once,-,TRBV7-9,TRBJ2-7,CSSSLATDRAYEQYF,TGTTCCAGCAGCTTAGCGACGGACAGAGCCTACGAGCAGTACTTC
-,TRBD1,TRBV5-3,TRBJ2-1,CARSTRRLRDRNRSSSYNEQFF,TGTGCCAGAAGTACACGGAGACTCCGGGACAGGAACCGTTCGAGCTCCTACAATGAGCAGTTCTTC
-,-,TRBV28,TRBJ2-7,CASMTLGAGEQYF,TGTGCCAGCATGACTCTTGGGGCGGGGGAGCAGTACTTC
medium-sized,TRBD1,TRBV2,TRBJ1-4,CASSLGQVEKLFF,TGTGCCAGCAGTCTCGGACAGGTAGAAAAACTGTTTTTT
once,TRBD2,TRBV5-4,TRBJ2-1,CASSLVYGGAGNEQFF,TGTGCCAGCAGCTTGGTGTACGGGGGGGCCGGCAATGAGCAGTTCTTC
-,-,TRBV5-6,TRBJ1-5,CASSAPYRDGGGQPQHF,TGTGCCAGCAGCGCCCCTTACCGGGACGGCGGGGGTCAGCCCCAGCATTTT
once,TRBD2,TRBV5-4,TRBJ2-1,CASSPPSGGMSSYNEQFF,TGTGCCAGCAGCCCCCCTAGCGGGGGAATGAGCTCCTACAATGAGCAGTTCTTC
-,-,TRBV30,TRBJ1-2,CAWSVQAYYGYTF,TGTGCCTGGAGTGTACAGGCCTACTATGGCTACACCTTC
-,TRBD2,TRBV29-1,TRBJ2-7,CSVEGTSNTQSSYEQYF,TGCAGCGTTGAAGGGACTAGCAACACCCAAAGCTCCTACGAGCAGTACTTC
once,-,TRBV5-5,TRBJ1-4,CASSFGGGEEKLFF,TGTGCCAGCAGCTTTGGGGGAGGGGAAGAAAAACTGTTTTTT
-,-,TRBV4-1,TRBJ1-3,CASRKGDTSGNTIYF,TGCGCCAGCAGAAAGGGGGACACCTCTGGAAACACCATATATTTT
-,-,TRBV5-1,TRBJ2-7,CASSRKSITGPGAYEQYF,TGCGCCAGCAGCCGGAAGAGCATCACAGGTCCCGGCGCCTACGAGCAGTACTTC
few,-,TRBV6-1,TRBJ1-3,CASRFGTSGNTIYF,TGTGCCAGCAGGTTTGGGACATCTGGAAACACCATATATTTT
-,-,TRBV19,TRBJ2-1,CASTPFAQRVHEQFF,TGTGCCAGTACCCCATTCGCCCAGCGGGTCCATGAGCAGTTCTTC
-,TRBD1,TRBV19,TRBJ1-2,CASSTGQQGGYTF,TGTGCCAGTAGTACGGGACAGCAAGGAGGCTACACCTTC
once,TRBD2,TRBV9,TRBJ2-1,CASSAPRPSSGGDEQFF,TGTGCCAGCAGCGCTCCACGACCGTCTAGCGGGGGCGATGAGCAGTTCTTC
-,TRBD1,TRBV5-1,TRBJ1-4,CASSPTGDNNEKLFF,TGCGCCAGCAGCCCGACAGGGGACAATAATGAAAAACTGTTTTTT
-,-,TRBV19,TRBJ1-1,CASSNTVEAFF,TGTGCCAGTAGTAATACGGTTGAAGCTTTCTTT
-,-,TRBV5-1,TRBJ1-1,CASSLYGGEKTEAFF,TGCGCCAGCAGCTTGTATGGGGGCGAGAAGACTGAAGCTTTCTTT
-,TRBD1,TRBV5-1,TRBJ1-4,CASSLNTGGEKLFF,TGCGCCAGCAGCTTAAACACAGGGGGCGAAAAACTGTTTTTT
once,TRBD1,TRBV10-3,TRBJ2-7,CAISRTGSSSYEQYF,TGTGCCATCAGTCGGACAGGGTCGAGCTCCTACGAGCAGTACTTC
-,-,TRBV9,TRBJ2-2,CASSFQGAGELFF,TGTGCCAGCAGCTTCCAGGGTGCCGGGGAGCTGTTTTTT
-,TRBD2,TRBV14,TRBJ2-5,CASSQDSGTSGFQETQYF,TGTGCCAGCAGCCAAGACTCCGGGACTAGCGGGTTCCAAGAGACCCAGTACTTC
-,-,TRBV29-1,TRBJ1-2,CSVEWGGTNGYTF,TGCAGCGTTGAGTGGGGGGGGACAAACGGCTACACCTTC
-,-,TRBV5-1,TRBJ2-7,CASSLIQGLQYF,TGCGCCAGCAGCTTGATACAGGGATTGCAGTACTTC
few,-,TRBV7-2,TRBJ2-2,CASSLDSYNTGELFF,TGTGCCAGCAGCTTAGACTCTTACAACACCGGGGAGCTGTTTTTT
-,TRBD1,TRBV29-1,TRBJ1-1,CSVEDLRGQTEAFF,TGCAGCGTTGAAGATCTCAGGGGGCAGACTGAAGCTTTCTTT
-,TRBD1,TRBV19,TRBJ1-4,CASSVRGGQAQF,TGTGCCAGTAGTGTCAGAGGGGGACAGGCCCAGTTT
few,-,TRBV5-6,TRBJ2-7,CASSPVRDKTYEQYF,TGTGCCAGCAGTCCGGTCCGGGACAAAACCTACGAGCAGTACTTC
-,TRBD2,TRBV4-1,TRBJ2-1,CASSQAGGREQFF,TGCGCCAGCAGCCAAGCGGGGGGACGAGAGCAGTTCTTC
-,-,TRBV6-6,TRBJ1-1,CASTLNTEAFF,TGTGCCAGCACCTTGAACACTGAAGCTTTCTTT